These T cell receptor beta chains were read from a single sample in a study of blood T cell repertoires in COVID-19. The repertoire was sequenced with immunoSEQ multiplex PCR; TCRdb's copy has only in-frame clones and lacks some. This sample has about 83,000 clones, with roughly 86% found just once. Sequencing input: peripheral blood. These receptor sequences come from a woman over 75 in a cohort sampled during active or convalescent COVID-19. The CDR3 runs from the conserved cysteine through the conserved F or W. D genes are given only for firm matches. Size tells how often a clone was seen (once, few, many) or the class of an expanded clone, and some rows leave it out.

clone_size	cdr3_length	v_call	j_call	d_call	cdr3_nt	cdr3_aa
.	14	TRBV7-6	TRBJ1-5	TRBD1	TGTGCCAGCAGCCCCGGGACAGGCAATCAGCCCCAGCATTTT	CASSPGTGNQPQHF
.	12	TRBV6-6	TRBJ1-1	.	TGTGCCAGCAGTTCCGGGAACACTGAAGCTTTCTTT	CASSSGNTEAFF
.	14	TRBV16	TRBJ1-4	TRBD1	TGTGCCAGCAGCCCGACAGGGGGCTTTGAAAAACTGTTTTTT	CASSPTGGFEKLFF
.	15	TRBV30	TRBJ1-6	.	TGTGCCTGGACCCCCGAGCAGGGAAATAATTCACCCCTCCACTTT	CAWTPEQGNNSPLHF
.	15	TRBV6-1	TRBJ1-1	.	TGTGCCAGCAGTGAACCGGGGACATTAGGAACTGAAGCTTTCTTT	CASSEPGTLGTEAFF
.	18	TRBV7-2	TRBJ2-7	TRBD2	TGTGCCAGCAGCTTAGGGACTAGCGGGAGACGTTTAGGCTACGAGCAGTACTTC	CASSLGTSGRRLGYEQYF
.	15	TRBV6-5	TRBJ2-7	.	TGTGCCAGCAGTTACGATGGGACTGGGTCCTACGAGCAGTACTTC	CASSYDGTGSYEQYF
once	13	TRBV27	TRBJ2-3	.	TGTGCCAGCAGTGCCACTGACACAGATACGCAGTATTTT	CASSATDTDTQYF
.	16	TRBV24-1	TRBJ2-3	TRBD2	TGTGCCACCAGTGGGCCTCTAGCGGGAATAACAGATACGCAGTATTTT	CATSGPLAGITDTQYF
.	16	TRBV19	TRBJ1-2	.	TGTGCCAGTAGTATTTCAATTGAGGGTACGGCCTATGGCTACACCTTC	CASSISIEGTAYGYTF
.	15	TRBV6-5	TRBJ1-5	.	TGTGCCAGCAGTTACTCCCGCTATAGCAATCAGCCCCAGCATTTT	CASSYSRYSNQPQHF
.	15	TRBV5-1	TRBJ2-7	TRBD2	TGCGCCAGCAGCTTGGTGTCGGGAGGGCCGAGTGAGCAGTACTTC	CASSLVSGGPSEQYF
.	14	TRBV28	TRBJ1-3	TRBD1	TGTGCCAGCAGGGACAGGGGAGGTGGAAACACCATATATTTT	CASRDRGGGNTIYF
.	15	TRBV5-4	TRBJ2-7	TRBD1	TGTGCCAGCAGCTTGGATGGGACAGGCGGCTACGAGCAGTACTTC	CASSLDGTGGYEQYF
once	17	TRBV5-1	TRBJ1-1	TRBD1	TGCGCCAGCAGCTTAGCCGGGACAGTAACTATGAACACTGAAGCTTTCTTT	CASSLAGTVTMNTEAFF
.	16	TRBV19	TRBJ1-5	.	TGTGCCAGTAGTATGGCGCTCCGGGATCTGAATCAGCCCCAGCATTTT	CASSMALRDLNQPQHF
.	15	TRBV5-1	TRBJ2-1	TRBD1	TGCGCCAGCAGCGTGGGACAGGGGCCCTCTGATGAGCAGTTCTTC	CASSVGQGPSDEQFF
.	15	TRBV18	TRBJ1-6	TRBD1	TGTGCCAGCTCACCTGCGGACAGGGATTATTCACCCCTCCACTTT	CASSPADRDYSPLHF
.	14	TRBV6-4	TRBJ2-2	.	TGTGCCAGCAGTGAGCTACAGGGTGCCGGGGAGCTGTTTTTT	CASSELQGAGELFF
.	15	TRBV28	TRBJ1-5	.	TGTGCCAGCAGTAACACGCCCAGGGTCAATCAGCCCCAGCATTTT	CASSNTPRVNQPQHF
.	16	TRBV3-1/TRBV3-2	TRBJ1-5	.	TGTGCCAGCAGCCAAGGTCGGGGGTTTAGCAATCAGCCCCAGCATTTT	CASSQGRGFSNQPQHF
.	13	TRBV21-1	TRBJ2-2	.	TGTGCCAGCAGCACCATCAGGCCCGGGGAGCTGTTTTTT	CASSTIRPGELFF
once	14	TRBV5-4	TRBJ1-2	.	TGTGCCAGCAACCCCGAAACAGGGAGCTATGGCTACACCTTC	CASNPETGSYGYTF
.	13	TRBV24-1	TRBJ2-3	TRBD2	TGTGCCGCGGGGGGGAAGTACACAGATACGCAGTATTTT	CAAGGKYTDTQYF
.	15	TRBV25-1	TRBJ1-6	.	TGTGCCAGCAGTGAAGGTCAGGGGTTACATTCACCCCTCCACTTT	CASSEGQGLHSPLHF
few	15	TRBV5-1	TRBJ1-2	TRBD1	TGCGCCAGCAGCTTGAAAGGACAGGGGGCGGATGGCTACACCTTC	CASSLKGQGADGYTF
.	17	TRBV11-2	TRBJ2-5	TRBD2	TGTGCCAGCAGCACCATACTGCTGACTAGCGGGCAAGAGACCCAGTACTTC	CASSTILLTSGQETQYF
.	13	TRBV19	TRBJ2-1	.	TGTGCCAGTAGGCCCCTGGGGGCTCCTGAGCAGTTCTTC	CASRPLGAPEQFF
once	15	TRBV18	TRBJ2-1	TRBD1	TGTGCCAGCTCACGGACCGGGACAGGGGACGATGAGCAGTTCTTC	CASSRTGTGDDEQFF
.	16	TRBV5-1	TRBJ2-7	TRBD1	TGCGCCAGCAGCTCCGGAATCGGACAGGGCCGGTACGAGCAGTACTTC	CASSSGIGQGRYEQYF
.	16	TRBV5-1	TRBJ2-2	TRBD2	TGCGCCAGCAGCCTAGCGGGAGGGCCGAACACCGGGGAGCTGTTTTTT	CASSLAGGPNTGELFF
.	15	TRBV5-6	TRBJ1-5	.	TGTGCCAGCAGCTTGTATCGGCAGGACTATCAGCCCCAGCATTTT	CASSLYRQDYQPQHF
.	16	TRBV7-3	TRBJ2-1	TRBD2	TGTGCCAGCAGCTCCGGACTAGCGGGAGGGCCTTCTGAGCAGTTCTTC	CASSSGLAGGPSEQFF
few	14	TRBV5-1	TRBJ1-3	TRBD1	TGCGCCAGCAGCTCGACAGGGGGCTTAAACACCATATATTTT	CASSSTGGLNTIYF
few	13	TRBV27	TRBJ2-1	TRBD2	TGTGCCAGCAGTTGGGGGACTAGGCATGAGCAGTTCTTC	CASSWGTRHEQFF
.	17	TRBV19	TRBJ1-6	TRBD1	TGTGCCAGTAGTAACCCAAGACAGGGGACTACGGGACCACCCCTCCACTTT	CASSNPRQGTTGPPLHF